One T cell receptor (beta chain) is described in this entry. This sample is part of a study of blood T cell repertoires in COVID-19. Overall study context: Acute and convalescent COVID-19 samples came from the United States, Italy and Spain. The analysed material was cDNA or gDNA that came from T cells, B-cell-depleted T cells, or PBMCs.

Study processing details: For nucleated cells, counts were estimated from reference gene primer amplification. Clones were read by immunoSEQ multiplex PCR, and TCRdb kept only the in-frame ones, dropping some. That table supplies the V and J calls and clone size; D and trimming were determined from the DNA. The sample shows around 70,000 clones, roughly 91% of them seen only once. This CDR3 has 18 amino acids. Trimming at V came to 0 bases and at J to 0 bases, leaving 5 bases not matched to a gene. Germline V gene lookup returns CDR1 MNHNS and CDR2 SASEGT. The TCR sequence derives from a woman of 80 years or more with active or convalescent COVID-19. The material sequenced was peripheral blood. V usage is TRBV6-1 and J usage is TRBJ2-3, with 11 nucleotides matching TRBD2. CDR3 sequence (DNA): TGTGCCAGCAGTGAAGCCCCACTAGCGGGGGAAAGCACAGATACGCAGTATTTT. Protein product: CASSEAPLAGESTDTQYF.